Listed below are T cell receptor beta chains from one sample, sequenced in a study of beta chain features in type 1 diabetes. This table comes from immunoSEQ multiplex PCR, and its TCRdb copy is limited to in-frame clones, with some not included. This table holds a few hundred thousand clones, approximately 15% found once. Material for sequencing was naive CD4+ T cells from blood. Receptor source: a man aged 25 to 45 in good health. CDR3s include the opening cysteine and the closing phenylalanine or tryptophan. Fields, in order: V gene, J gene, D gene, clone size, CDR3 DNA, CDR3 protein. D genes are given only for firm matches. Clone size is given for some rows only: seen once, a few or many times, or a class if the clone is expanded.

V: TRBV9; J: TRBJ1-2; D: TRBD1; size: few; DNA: TGTGCCAGCAGCGACCGACAGGGAGTGCGAGGCTACACCTTC; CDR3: CASSDRQGVRGYTF
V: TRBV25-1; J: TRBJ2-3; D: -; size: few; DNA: TGTGCCAGCAGTCCGACGGGGAGCACAGATACGCAGTATTTT; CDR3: CASSPTGSTDTQYF
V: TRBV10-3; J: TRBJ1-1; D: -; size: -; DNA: TGTGCCATCAGAGAAGCGATGAACACTGAAGCTTTCTTT; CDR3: CAIREAMNTEAFF
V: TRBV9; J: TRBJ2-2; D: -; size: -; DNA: TGTGCCAGCAGCGTTGATCGGGACACCGGGGAGCTGTTTTTT; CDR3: CASSVDRDTGELFF
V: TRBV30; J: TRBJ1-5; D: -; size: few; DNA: TGTGCCTGGAGTGTGCAGAACAATCAGCCCCAGCATTTT; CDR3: CAWSVQNNQPQHF
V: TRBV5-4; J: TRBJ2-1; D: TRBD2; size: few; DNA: TGTGCCAGCAGCACCGCGGGGGGGCTGTCGTACAATGAGCAGTTCTTC; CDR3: CASSTAGGLSYNEQFF
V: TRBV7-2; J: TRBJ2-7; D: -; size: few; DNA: TGTGCCAGTACCCCTTCTAGGAACGAGCAGTACTTC; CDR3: CASTPSRNEQYF
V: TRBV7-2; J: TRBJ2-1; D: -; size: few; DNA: TGTGCCAGCAGCTCCTCGAATGAGCAGTTCTTC; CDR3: CASSSSNEQFF
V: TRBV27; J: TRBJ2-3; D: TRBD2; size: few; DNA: TGTGCCAGCAGTTTAACTCAGCGGGGGGCTGCAGATACGCAGTATTTT; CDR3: CASSLTQRGAADTQYF
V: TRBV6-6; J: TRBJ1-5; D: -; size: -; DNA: TGTGCCGGGGGGACAACACACAATCAGCCCCAGCATTTT; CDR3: CAGGTTHNQPQHF
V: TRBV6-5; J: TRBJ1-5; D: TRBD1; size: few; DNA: TGTGCCAGCAGCCCCGACAGGGTGCAGCCCCAGCATTTT; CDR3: CASSPDRVQPQHF
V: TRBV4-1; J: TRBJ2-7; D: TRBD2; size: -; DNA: TGCGCCAGCAGCCAAGGCGGGGGAGGGACCTACGAGCAGTACTTC; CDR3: CASSQGGGGTYEQYF
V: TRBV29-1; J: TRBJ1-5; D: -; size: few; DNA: TGCAGCGCTAGGACGGCTAATCAGCCCCAGCATTTT; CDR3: CSARTANQPQHF
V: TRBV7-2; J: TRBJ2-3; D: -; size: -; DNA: TGTGCCAGCAGCTTAGACTTTGGGTCCGATACGCAGTATTTT; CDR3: CASSLDFGSDTQYF
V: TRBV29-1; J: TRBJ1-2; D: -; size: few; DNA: TGCAGCGTGGGGACTCTGGATTTTACTAACTATGGCTACACCTTC; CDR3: CSVGTLDFTNYGYTF
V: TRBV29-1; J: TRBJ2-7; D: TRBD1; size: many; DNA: TGCAGCGCCTCCGGGACAGTCCCCTACGAGCAGTACTTC; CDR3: CSASGTVPYEQYF
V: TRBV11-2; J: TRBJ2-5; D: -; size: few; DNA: TGTGCCAGCAGCCCCAGTGACGCTAGCGCCCAGTACTTC; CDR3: CASSPSDASAQYF
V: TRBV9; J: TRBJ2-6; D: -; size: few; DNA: TGTGCCAGCAGCCGCCTTGGCCTTGTCATCTCTGGGGCCAACGTCCTGACTTTC; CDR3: CASSRLGLVISGANVLTF
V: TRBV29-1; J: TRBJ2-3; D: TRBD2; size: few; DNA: TGCAGCGTTGATTCCGGGACTAGCGGGAAAACGCAGTATTTT; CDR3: CSVDSGTSGKTQYF
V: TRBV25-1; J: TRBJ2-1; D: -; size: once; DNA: TGTGCCAGCAGTGAAGAGTACACCAGTTACAATGAGCAGTTCTTC; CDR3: CASSEEYTSYNEQFF
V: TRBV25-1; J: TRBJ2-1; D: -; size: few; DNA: TGTGCCAGCCGGGGGAGTGAGCAGTTCTTC; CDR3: CASRGSEQFF
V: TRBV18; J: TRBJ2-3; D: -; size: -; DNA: TGTGCCAGCTCACCACGTCCCGGGGTTCCTCTGGTGGGGCGCACAGATACGCAGTATTTT; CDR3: CASSPRPGVPLVGRTDTQYF
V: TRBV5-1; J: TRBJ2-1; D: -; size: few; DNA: TGCGCCAGCAGCTTGGATTCAGGGCGACCCTACAATGAGCAGTTCTTC; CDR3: CASSLDSGRPYNEQFF
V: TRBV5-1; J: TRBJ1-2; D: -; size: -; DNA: TGCGCCAGCAGCCAGGGACTGATCTATGGCTACACCTTC; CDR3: CASSQGLIYGYTF
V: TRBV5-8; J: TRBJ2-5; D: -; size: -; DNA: TGTGCCAGCAGCTACAGGGACGGAAGCCCGTGGGAGACCCAGTACTTC; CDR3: CASSYRDGSPWETQYF
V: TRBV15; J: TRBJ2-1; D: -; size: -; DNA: TGTGCCACCAGCAGAGATCTTTTGATGAATGAGCAGTTCTTC; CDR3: CATSRDLLMNEQFF
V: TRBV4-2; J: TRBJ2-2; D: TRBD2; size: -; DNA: TGTGCCAGCAGCCATGGGACTAGCGGGAGTTTCGGGGAGCTGTTTTTT; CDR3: CASSHGTSGSFGELFF
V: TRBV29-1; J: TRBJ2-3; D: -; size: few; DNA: TGCAGCGTTGAAGGGCGCACAGATACGCAGTATTTT; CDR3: CSVEGRTDTQYF
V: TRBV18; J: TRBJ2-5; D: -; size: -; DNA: TGTGCCAGCTCACCAATAATAGGCGGCCAAGAGACCCAGTACTTC; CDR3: CASSPIIGGQETQYF
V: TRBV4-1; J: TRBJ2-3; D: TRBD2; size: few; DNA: TGCGCCAGCAGCCAAGGTGCATTAGCGGGGGGCCGGGATACGCAGTATTTT; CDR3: CASSQGALAGGRDTQYF
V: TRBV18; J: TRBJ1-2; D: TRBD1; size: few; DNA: TGTGCCAGCTCACCAGGACAGGGGTGGAATGGCTACACCTTC; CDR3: CASSPGQGWNGYTF
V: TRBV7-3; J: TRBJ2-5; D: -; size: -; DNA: TGTGCCAGCAGCTCCAACCCCGGGTACCAGTACTTC; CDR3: CASSSNPGYQYF
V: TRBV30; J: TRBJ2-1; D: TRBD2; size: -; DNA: TGTGCCTGGACGGAGGGGACTAGCATGAATGAGCAGTTCTTC; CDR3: CAWTEGTSMNEQFF
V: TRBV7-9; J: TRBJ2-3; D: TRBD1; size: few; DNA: TGTGCCAGCAGCTTAGTTCGGACAGGGGAAACAGATACGCAGTATTTT; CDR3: CASSLVRTGETDTQYF
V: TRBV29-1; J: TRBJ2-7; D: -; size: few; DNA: TGCAGCGTTGAGACGGGGACCTACGAGCAGTACTTC; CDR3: CSVETGTYEQYF
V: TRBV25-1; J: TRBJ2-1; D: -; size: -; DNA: TGTGCCAGCAGTGAATTTACGTTTGACAATGAGCAGTTCTTC; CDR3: CASSEFTFDNEQFF
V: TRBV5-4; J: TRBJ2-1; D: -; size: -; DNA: TGTGCCAGCAGCTTGGATTACAATACCTACAATGAGCAGTTCTTC; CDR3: CASSLDYNTYNEQFF
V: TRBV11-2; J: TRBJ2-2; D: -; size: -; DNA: TGTGCCAGCAGCTCTCGGAGCGCGAACACCGGGGAGCTGTTTTTT; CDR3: CASSSRSANTGELFF
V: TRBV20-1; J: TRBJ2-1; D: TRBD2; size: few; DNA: TGCAGTGCTAGTACTAGCGATGAGCAGTTCTTC; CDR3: CSASTSDEQFF
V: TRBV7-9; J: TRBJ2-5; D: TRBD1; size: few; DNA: TGTGCCAGCAGCTACGGCAGGACAGGGGGCGCGGGAGAGACCCAGTACTTC; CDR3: CASSYGRTGGAGETQYF
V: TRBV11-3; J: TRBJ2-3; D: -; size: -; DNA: TGTGCCAGCAGCGGGCTCGGGGCTAGCACAGATACGCAGTATTTT; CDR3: CASSGLGASTDTQYF
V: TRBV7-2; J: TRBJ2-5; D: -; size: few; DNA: TGTGCCAGCAGCTTAGATCCGGGGCACCAAGAGACCCAGTACTTC; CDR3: CASSLDPGHQETQYF